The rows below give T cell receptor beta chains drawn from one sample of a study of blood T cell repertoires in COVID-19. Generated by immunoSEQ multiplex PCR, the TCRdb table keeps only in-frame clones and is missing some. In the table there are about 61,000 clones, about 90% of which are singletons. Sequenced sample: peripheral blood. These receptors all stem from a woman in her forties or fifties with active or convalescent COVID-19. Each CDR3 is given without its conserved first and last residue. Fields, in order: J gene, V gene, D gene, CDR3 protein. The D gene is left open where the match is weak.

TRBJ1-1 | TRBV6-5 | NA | ASSAQGVTEAF
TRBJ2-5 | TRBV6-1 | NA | ASSEGFGETQY
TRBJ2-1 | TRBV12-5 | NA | ASGFDEQF
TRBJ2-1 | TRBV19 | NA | ASSSPTDRYNEQF
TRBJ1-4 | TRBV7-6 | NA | ASSPRGVETLNEKLF
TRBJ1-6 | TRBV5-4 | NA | ASSPATYNSPLH
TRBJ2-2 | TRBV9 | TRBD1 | ASSARTGRNTGELF
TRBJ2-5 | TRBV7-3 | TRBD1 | ASSFAGGQETQY
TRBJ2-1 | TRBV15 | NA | ATSRDRPTSSYNEQF
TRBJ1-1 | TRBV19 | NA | AIPGHQNTEAF
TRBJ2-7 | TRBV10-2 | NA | ASRYRVPYEQY
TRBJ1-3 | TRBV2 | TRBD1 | ASSGSGQGASSGNTIY
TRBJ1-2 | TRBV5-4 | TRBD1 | ASRDRTNYGYT
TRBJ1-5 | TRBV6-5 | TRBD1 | ASSWGTGDQPQH
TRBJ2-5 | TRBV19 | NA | ASSIGTGGETQY
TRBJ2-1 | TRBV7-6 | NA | ASSLAGAQWEQF
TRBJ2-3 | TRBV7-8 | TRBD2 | ATFRTGGVTDTQY
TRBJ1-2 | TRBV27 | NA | ASSIRGENYGYT
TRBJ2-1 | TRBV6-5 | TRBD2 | ASSYDTSGRPEQF
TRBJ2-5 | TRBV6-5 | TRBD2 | ASQLAIQETQY
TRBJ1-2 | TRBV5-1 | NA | ASSISTETNYGYT
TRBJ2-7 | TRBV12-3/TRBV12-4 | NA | AVGGRHEQY
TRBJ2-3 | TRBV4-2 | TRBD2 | ASSQEAGARDTQY
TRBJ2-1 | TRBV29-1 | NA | SVLTTSFYMDEQF
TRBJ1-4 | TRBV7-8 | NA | ASSPRQVEKLF
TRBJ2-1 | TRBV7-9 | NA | ASSQDRAYNEQF
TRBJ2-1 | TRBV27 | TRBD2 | ASSPAGEGYNEQF
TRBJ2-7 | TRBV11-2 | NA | ASSLDRPDTYEQY
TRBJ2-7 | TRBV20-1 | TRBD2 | SASGRLEQY
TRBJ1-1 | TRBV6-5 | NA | ASSYGQPNTEAF
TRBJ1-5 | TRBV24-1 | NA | ATSDPDRQPQH
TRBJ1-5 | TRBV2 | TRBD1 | ASSVTGVSNQPQH
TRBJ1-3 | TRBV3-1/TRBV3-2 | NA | ASSHPRSGNTIY
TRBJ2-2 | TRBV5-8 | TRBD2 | ASSLALAGVNGELF
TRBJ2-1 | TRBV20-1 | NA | SAYYYNEQF
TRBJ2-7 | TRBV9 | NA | ASSYRYQQY
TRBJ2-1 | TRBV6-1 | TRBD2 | ASSDLAGVTNEQF
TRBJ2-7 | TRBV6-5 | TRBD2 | ASSQRTSGSYEQY
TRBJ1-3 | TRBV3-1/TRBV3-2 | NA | ASRRTGSSGNTIY
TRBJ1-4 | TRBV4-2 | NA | ASSPESSHATNEKLF
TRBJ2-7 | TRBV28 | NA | ASSQLGQREQY
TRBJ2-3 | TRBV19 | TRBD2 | ASSIYGGGPSTDTQY
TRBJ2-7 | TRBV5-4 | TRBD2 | ASSPIAGVGSYEQY
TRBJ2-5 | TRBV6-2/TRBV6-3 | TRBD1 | ASSLPGQGRETQY
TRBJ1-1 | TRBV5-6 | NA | ASSFMSKDTEAF
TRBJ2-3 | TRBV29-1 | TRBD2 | SVSSGSSTDTQY
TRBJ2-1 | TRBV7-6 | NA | ASSFTWENNNEQF
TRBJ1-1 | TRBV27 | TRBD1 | ASRTFRTGNTEAF
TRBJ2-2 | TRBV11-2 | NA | ASSSPRSRGGELF
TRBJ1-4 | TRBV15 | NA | ATSRDIGEKLF
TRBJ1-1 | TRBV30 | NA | AWSRAGTEAF
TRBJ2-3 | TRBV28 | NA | ASEASTDTQY
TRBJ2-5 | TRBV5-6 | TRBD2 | ASSFGGLETQY
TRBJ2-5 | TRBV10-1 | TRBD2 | ASSEGAGVQETQY
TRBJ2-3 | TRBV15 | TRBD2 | ATSSTSSIKAGERDTQY
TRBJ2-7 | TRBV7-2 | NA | ASSIISGLSSYEQY
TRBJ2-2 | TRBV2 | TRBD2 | ASQGLAGAGELF
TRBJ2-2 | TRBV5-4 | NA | ASSADLGGTGELF
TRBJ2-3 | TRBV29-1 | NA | SVEQGGGTDTQY